This T cell receptor (beta chain) was sequenced in a study of T cell responses to AZD1222 COVID-19 vaccine. Overall study context: Pooled in the analysis were second doses at about 4 or about 12 weeks.

The data were produced by immunoSEQ multiplex PCR, yet TCRdb's version contains in-frame clones alone and is incomplete. Counted here are about 100,000 clones, about 90% occurring once; the ten biggest clones make up approximately 17%. In the case of this clone: Its target is not known.

J lost 7 bases, V lost 5 bases, and 3 bases had no gene match. The CDR3 is made up of 13 amino acids. From germline, CDR1 is GTSNPN and CDR2 SVGIG (reference sequence). Study-level findings and limits: Without day 14 samples, only post-peak T cell repertoires were studied.

The material sequenced was peripheral blood, taken on day 0 of AZD1222 vaccination. The J gene is TRBJ2-3, the V gene TRBV30; TRBD2 aligns across 13 bases. The TCR originated in an adult in good health. The CDR3 nucleotides read TGTGCCTGGGGACTAGCGGGAGCTAATACGCAGTATTTT. This codes for CAWGLAGANTQYF.